This passage covers 14 T cell receptor beta chains from one sample sequenced in a study of control samples from healthy donors and cancer patients. Profiling relied on immunoSEQ multiplex PCR, and the TCRdb table lists in-frame clones only, not all of them. Among 80,000 to 100,000 clones listed, almost 90% were seen once. Sequenced material: blood. These receptors all come from a man aged 25 to 40 in good health.

The V call is TRBV10-3, the J call TRBJ2-7; D not certain. The length of the CDR3 is 11 residues. Germline assignment: CDR1 ENHRY and CDR2 SYGVKD. V was shortened by 2 bases and J by 7 bases, with 6 bases between the two germline ends. The CDR3 nucleotides read TGTGCCATCAGTGAGCCCGGGGAGCAGTACTTC. This codes for CAISEPGEQYF.

The chain links TRBV5-1 to TRBJ2-7; 10 nucleotides agree with TRBD1. Germline assignment: CDR1 SGHRS and CDR2 YFSETQ. The CDR3 covers 13 residues. V shed 3 bases and J 5 bases; nucleotides not matched to a gene: 2. CDR3 nucleotide sequence: TGCGCCAGCAGCTGGGGGACAGGGGACGAGCAGTACTTC. Protein: CASSWGTGDEQYF.

The V gene is TRBV11-3, the J gene TRBJ2-3; 12 bases are a match to TRBD2. Germline assignment: CDR1 SGHNT and CDR2 YENEEA. With V trimmed by 4 bases and J by 2 bases, 4 bases remained unmatched. CDR3 size: 16 residues. As DNA, the CDR3 is TGTGCCAGCAGCTCGGGACTAGCGGGCTTCACAGATACGCAGTATTTT. Amino acid sequence: CASSSGLAGFTDTQYF.

The chain couples TRBV27 to TRBJ2-2; 14 bases are a match to TRBD2. The CDR3 is 16 residues long. Germline V gene lookup returns CDR1 MNHEY and CDR2 SMNVEV (reference sequence). The J segment lost 10 bases and the V segment lost 4 bases, leaving 8 bases of the junction unmatched. CDR3 in DNA: TGTGCCAGCAGTTGGGGGACTAGCGGGAGTCAGTTGGAGCTGTTTTTT. It codes for CASSWGTSGSQLELFF.

CDR3: CASSKFGLAASSADTQYF. CDR3 sequence (DNA): TGTGCCAGCAGCAAATTCGGACTAGCGGCCTCTAGCGCAGATACGCAGTATTTT. This chain uses TRBV7-3 with TRBJ2-3, with TRBD2 matching 10 bases. The CDR3 totals 18 residues. V was clipped by 5 bases and J by 4 bases; unmatched bases: 15. Germline V lookup: CDR1 SGHTA, CDR2 FQGTGA.

The chain is built from TRBV6-1 and TRBJ2-2; D is unresolved. Trimming removed 2 bases from V and 0 bases from J, with 7 bases in between. Germline values: CDR1 MNHNS, CDR2 SASEGT. The CDR3 length is 15 residues. In DNA form, the CDR3 reads TGTGCCAGCAGTGAATGGCAGGCGAACACCGGGGAGCTGTTTTTT. Amino acid sequence: CASSEWQANTGELFF.

The chain has TRBV19 and TRBJ1-1, with TRBD1 matching 10 bases. V lost 5 bases and J lost 7; bases outside the gene matches: 4. The germline CDR1 and CDR2 sequences are LNHDA and SQIVND (reference sequence). The CDR3 is made up of 13 amino acids. This CDR3 is CASSDRGLDEAFF. The DNA of the CDR3 is TGTGCCAGTAGTGACAGGGGGCTGGATGAAGCTTTCTTT.

The chain recombines TRBV20-1 with TRBJ1-2, with D possibly being TRBD1 (5 bases). The germline V gene encodes CDR1 DFQATT and CDR2 SNEGSKA (reference sequence). CDR3 length: 11 residues. V gave up 6 bases and J gave up 13 bases, with 18 bases separating them. Written as DNA, the CDR3 is TGCAGTGCGACCGCAGGGAAGGGTCTCACCTTC. It codes for CSATAGKGLTF.

The chain links TRBV7-9 to TRBJ2-3, with 11 nucleotides matching TRBD2. V shed 6 bases and J 4 bases; nucleotides not matched to a gene: 6. From germline, CDR1 is SEHNR and CDR2 FQNEAQ (reference sequence). The CDR3 loop spans 15 amino acids. The CDR3 region is CASSPGLAGSDTQYF. The CDR3 DNA sequence: TGTGCCAGCAGTCCCGGACTAGCGGGTTCAGATACGCAGTATTTT. Together with reference TRBV7-9 and TRBJ2-3, the CDR3 gives the full variable domain: DTGVSQNPRHKITKRGQNVTFRCDPISEHNRLYWYRQTLGQGPEFLTYFQNEAQLEKSRLLSDRFSAERPKGSFSTLEIQRTEQGDSAMYLCASSPGLAGSDTQYFGPGTRLTVL.

The V gene is TRBV15, the J gene TRBJ1-3; D might be TRBD1 (5 bases). Germline CDR1 is LNHNV and CDR2 is YYDKDF (reference sequence). V was trimmed by 0 bases and J by 4 bases, leaving 7 bases between them. CDR3 size: 14 residues. CDR3 nucleotide sequence: TGTGCCACCAGCAGAGATCGGGGGGGAAACACCATATATTTT. Its protein product is CATSRDRGGNTIYF.

The chain is built from TRBV18 and TRBJ2-2; 11 bases line up with TRBD2. The ends lost 2 bases at V and 5 bases at J; junction bases unmatched: 7. The germline CDR1 and CDR2 sequences are KGHSH and LQKENI. CDR3 length equals 17 residues. The CDR3 here is CASSPFSLAGGTGELFF. Written as DNA, the CDR3 is TGTGCCAGCTCACCATTCAGCCTAGCGGGAGGTACCGGGGAGCTGTTTTTT.

V usage is TRBV21-1 and J usage is TRBJ2-1; the listed D gene, TRBD2, was not tested against the DNA. TRBV21-1 is shown as a pseudogene. The CDR3 is 16 residues long. CDR3 coding DNA: TGTGCCAGCAGCAAGTTCGGGACTAGCGTCGGTAATGAGCAGTTCTTC. Protein sequence: CASSKFGTSVGNEQFF.

The chain couples TRBV6-1 to TRBJ2-1; perhaps TRBD2 as D (6 bases). Germline assignment: CDR1 MNHNS and CDR2 SASEGT. Trimming removed 2 bases from V and 7 bases from J, with 15 bases in between. The CDR3 length is 15 residues. CDR3 DNA sequence: TGTGCCAGCAGTGAATGGGGGGTGGGAGTAAATGAGCAGTTCTTC. Its translation is CASSEWGVGVNEQFF.

The chain couples TRBV6-6 to TRBJ2-2, with D possibly TRBD2 on 5 matching bases. The CDR3 loop spans 14 amino acids. Germline V gene lookup returns CDR1 MNHNY and CDR2 SVGAGI (reference sequence). V lost 5 bases to trimming and J lost 7 bases, with 14 bases between them. This CDR3 is CASSPHEGSGELFF. CDR3 sequence (DNA): TGTGCCAGCAGTCCTCACGAAGGGAGCGGGGAGCTGTTTTTT.